This section outlines one T cell receptor (beta chain) sequence together with its context. This CDR3 has 13 amino acids. Germline V gene lookup returns CDR1 SGHAT and CDR2 FQNNGV. Trimming shortened V by 0 bases and J by 3 bases, and 6 bases separated the two germline ends. This sample was taken from a study of blood T cell repertoires in COVID-19. Assay used: immunoSEQ multiplex PCR; TCRdb lists only in-frame clones, some missing. The sample gives 190,000 or so clones, around nine tenths of which show up once; about 4.7% is in the top ten. This clonotype was sampled from a woman in her thirties who had been exposed to COVID-19. The sample consisted of PBMCs or T cells enriched from blood (not recorded which). This chain uses TRBV11-2 with TRBJ2-7; D not certain. In DNA form, the CDR3 reads TGTGCCAGCAGCTTAGATCACAACTACGAGCAGTACTTC. This gives the protein CASSLDHNYEQYF.